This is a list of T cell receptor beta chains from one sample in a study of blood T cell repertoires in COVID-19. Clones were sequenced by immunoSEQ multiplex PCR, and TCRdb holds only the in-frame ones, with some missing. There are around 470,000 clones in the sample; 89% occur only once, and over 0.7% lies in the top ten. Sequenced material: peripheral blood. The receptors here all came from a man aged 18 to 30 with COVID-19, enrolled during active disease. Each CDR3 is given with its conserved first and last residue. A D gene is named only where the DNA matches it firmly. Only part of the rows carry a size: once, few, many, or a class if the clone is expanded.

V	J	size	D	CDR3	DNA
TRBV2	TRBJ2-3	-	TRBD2	CASSRTRGTDTQYF	TGTGCCAGCAGTAGGACTAGAGGCACAGATACGCAGTATTTT
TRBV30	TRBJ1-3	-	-	CAWSIQNTIYF	TGTGCCTGGAGTATCCAAAACACCATATATTTT
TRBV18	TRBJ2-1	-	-	CASSPGFSSYNEQFF	TGTGCCAGCTCACCCGGGTTTAGCTCCTACAATGAGCAGTTCTTC
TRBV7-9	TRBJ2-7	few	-	CASSFVLGSNYEQYF	TGTGCCAGCAGCTTTGTTCTGGGGAGTAACTACGAGCAGTACTTC
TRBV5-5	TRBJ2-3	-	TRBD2	CASSLAGGTGDTQYF	TGTGCCAGCAGCCTAGCGGGAGGAACCGGAGATACGCAGTATTTT
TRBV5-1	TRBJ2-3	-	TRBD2	CASSGGLASDTQYF	TGCGCCAGCAGCGGGGGACTAGCCTCAGATACGCAGTATTTT
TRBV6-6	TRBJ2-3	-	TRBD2	CASSRSLGAGGTDTQYF	TGTGCCAGCAGCCGATCTTTGGGTGCGGGGGGCACAGATACGCAGTATTTT
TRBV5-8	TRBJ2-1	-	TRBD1	CASSLPGQGLVNEQFF	TGTGCCAGCAGCCTACCGGGACAGGGTTTGGTCAATGAGCAGTTCTTC
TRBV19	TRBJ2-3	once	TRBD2	CASSTGLAGGLDTQYF	TGTGCCAGTAGTACAGGACTAGCGGGAGGTCTAGATACGCAGTATTTT
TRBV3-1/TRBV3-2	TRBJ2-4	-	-	CASSHRGKNIQYF	TGTGCCAGCAGCCACAGGGGCAAAAACATTCAGTACTTC
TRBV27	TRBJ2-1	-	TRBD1	CASSKQGDEQFF	TGTGCCAGCAGTAAGCAGGGGGATGAGCAGTTCTTC
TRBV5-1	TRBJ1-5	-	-	CASSLGGRNQPQHF	TGCGCCAGCAGCCTGGGGGGCCGCAATCAGCCCCAGCATTTT
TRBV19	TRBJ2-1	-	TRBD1	CASSTTGLNEQFF	TGTGCCAGTAGTACGACAGGGTTAAATGAGCAGTTCTTC